This entry features one T cell receptor beta chain sequence. This sample is part of a study of blood T cell repertoires in COVID-19. Study overall: Material from acute and convalescent COVID-19 was sourced from the United States, Italy and Spain. Nucleic acid was either cDNA or gDNA, and it came from T cells, B-cell-depleted T cells, or PBMCs.

Original analysis: Researchers report that nucleated cell counts were estimated from reference gene primer amplification. Some clones are missing from TCRdb's copy, which holds only in-frame ones; the method was immunoSEQ multiplex PCR. V and J calls plus clone size are reproduced from that table; the DNA served to infer D and trimming. This table holds roughly 390,000 clones, less than 85% found once. The receptor was derived from a woman younger than 30 with acute or convalescent COVID-19. The sample taken for sequencing was peripheral blood.

CDR3 amino acids: CASREPFSSYNSPLHF. CDR3 DNA: TGCGCCAGCAGGGAGCCCTTTAGCTCCTATAATTCACCCCTCCACTTT. The rearrangement uses TRBV10-1 and TRBJ1-6; D is uncertain. Germline CDR1 reads WNHNN; CDR2 reads SYGVQD (reference sequence). The ends were cut back, 6 bases at V and 0 bases at J, with 12 bases in the middle. This CDR3 has 16 amino acids.